These 24 T cell receptor beta chains originate from one sample sequenced in a study of vaccination effects on CD4 cells after COVID-19. Data came from immunoSEQ multiplex PCR; TCRdb stores just in-frame clones and leaves some out. Of tens of thousands of clones listed, around four fifths are singletons. Antigen-specific CD4+ T cells were expanded with viral peptide pools in the ViraFEST assay before sequencing. CD4+ T cell isolation took place after 10 days of culture. Everyone in the study got two shots of either the BNT162b2 or mRNA-1273 vaccine. Antigens of these TCRs are unknown. Sequences were derived from CD4+ T cells from PBMCs cultured with SARS-CoV-2 spike peptides, sampled after COVID-19 vaccination. The receptors stem from a human donor who received a COVID-19 vaccine.

The sample holds a few counts of this clone. The chain carries TRBV3-1 (or the pseudogene TRBV3-2) and TRBJ2-1; perhaps TRBD2 as D (6 bases). Germline CDR1 and CDR2: LGHDT and YNNKEL (reference sequence). This CDR3 has 15 residues. Deletions cut 1 base from V and 7 bases from J, with 14 bases between. Written as DNA, the CDR3 is TGTGCCAGCAGCCAAGCTGGGCTAGCGAATAATGAGCAGTTCTTC. It specifies CASSQAGLANNEQFF.

V and J are TRBV20-1 and TRBJ2-3, with TRBD2 matching over 12 bases. This CDR3 has 15 amino acids. Germline CDR1 and CDR2: DFQATT and SNEGSKA (reference sequence). V lost 3 bases and J lost 1; bases outside the gene matches: 2. The CDR3, as DNA: TGCAGTGCTAGTCCTAGCGGGAGGGGCACAGATACGCAGTATTTT. Amino acids: CSASPSGRGTDTQYF.

This chain links TRBV10-2 with TRBJ2-2; D not certain. Germline V CDR1 and CDR2: WSHSY, SAAADI. The CDR3 spans 15 residues. V shed 3 bases and J shed 2 bases, with 10 bases lying between them. The CDR3, as DNA: TGCGCCAGCAGTGAACCGGTAGGCAACACCGGGGAGCTGTTTTTT. Translating it yields CASSEPVGNTGELFF.

CDR3 in amino acids: CASRPPGLVTDTQYF. The CDR3 nucleotides are TGTGCCAGCAGACCACCGGGACTAGTCACAGATACGCAGTATTTT. This chain links TRBV7-8 with TRBJ2-3; 8 positions match TRBD2. This CDR3 spans 15 amino acids. From germline, CDR1 is SGHVS and CDR2 FQNEAQ. With V trimmed by 6 bases and J by 2 bases, 7 bases remained unmatched.

The chain links TRBV20-1 to TRBJ1-3; D uncertain. Trimming cost V 5 bases and J 2 bases, with 4 bases left between them. CDR1 is DFQATT, CDR2 SNEGSKA, per germline (reference sequence). The CDR3 runs 11 residues. The CDR3 DNA is TGCAGTGCTGGAACTGGAAACACCATATATTTT. It specifies CSAGTGNTIYF.

The rearrangement uses TRBV6-2 or TRBV6-3 and TRBJ2-1; D gene unclear. Per germline, CDR1 MNHEY and CDR2 SVGEGT. This CDR3 spans 13 amino acids. Trimming removed 5 bases at V and 10 bases at J, with 15 bases between. The CDR3 DNA reads as TGTGCCAGCAGTAAACTAAGGACCTCCGAGCAGTTCTTC. It is translated as CASSKLRTSEQFF.

V gene TRBV12-3 or TRBV12-4 combines with J gene TRBJ1-2, with TRBD1 matching over 9 bases. With V trimmed by 6 bases and J by 8 bases, 4 bases remained unmatched. The CDR3 runs to 12 residues. The CDR3 sequence: CASSRTGEGYTF. CDR3 DNA: TGTGCCAGCAGCCGGACAGGGGAAGGCTACACCTTC.

This clone has a handful of counts. V is TRBV6-1 and J is TRBJ2-1; TRBD2 aligns across 9 bases. The CDR3 contains 16 residues. Germline V CDR1 and CDR2: MNHNS, SASEGT. V dropped 4 bases and J dropped 0; count of bases not matched to a gene: 4. The CDR3 loop reads CASSAREGSSYNEQFF. Here the CDR3 DNA reads TGTGCCAGCAGTGCGCGGGAGGGGAGCTCCTACAATGAGCAGTTCTTC.

This clone was seen a handful of times. The rearrangement links TRBV10-2 to TRBJ1-5, with D possibly matching TRBD1 (6 bases). The CDR3 sequence is 14 residues long. Germline values: CDR1 WSHSY, CDR2 SAAADI. Between the trimmed V and J ends, which lost 6 bases and 9 bases, there was a span of 18 bases. CDR3 loop: CASSLDRPSGPQHF. For the CDR3, the DNA is TGCGCCAGCAGCCTCGACAGGCCCAGTGGGCCCCAGCATTTT.

V gene TRBV6-5 combines with J gene TRBJ1-5; no clear D gene. This CDR3 region has 13 residues. CDR1 is MNHEY, CDR2 SVGAGI, per germline. Trimming cost V 2 bases and J 3 bases, with 5 bases left between them. The CDR3 DNA is TGTGCCAGCAGTTACATGGCCAATCAGCCCCAGCATTTT. Its protein is CASSYMANQPQHF.

This chain uses TRBV18 with TRBJ2-5; 7 bases are shared with TRBD2. V dropped 2 bases and J dropped 2; count of bases not matched to a gene: 8. The CDR3 sequence is 16 residues long. Per the germline V gene, CDR1 is KGHSH and CDR2 is LQKENI. This CDR3 is CASSPFRLAVQETQYF. CDR3 in DNA: TGTGCCAGCTCACCATTTCGACTAGCTGTGCAAGAGACCCAGTACTTC.

This chain connects TRBV7-6 to TRBJ2-3; 7 nucleotides match TRBD2. The V and J ends lost 2 bases and 4 bases, in that order; junction bases with no gene match: 15. From germline, CDR1 is SGHVS and CDR2 FNYEAQ. The CDR3 length is 18 residues. The CDR3 reads CASSLSFRQREAADTQYF. The CDR3 bases are TGTGCCAGCAGCTTATCTTTTCGGCAGCGGGAAGCGGCAGATACGCAGTATTTT.

The chain employs TRBV6-1 and TRBJ1-2; D perhaps matches TRBD1 (6 bases). CDR3 length equals 16 residues. Looked up from germline, CDR1 is MNHNS and CDR2 is SASEGT. Trimming removed 0 bases at V and 3 bases at J, with 14 bases between. This CDR3 reads CASSEAVTGWHYGYTF. DNA of the CDR3: TGTGCCAGCAGTGAAGCAGTAACAGGGTGGCACTATGGCTACACCTTC.

This clone has only a few counts. The V gene is TRBV7-6, the J gene TRBJ2-1; maybe TRBD1 (6 bases). The V gene's germline CDR1 is SGHVS and CDR2 FNYEAQ. CDR3 length: 15 amino acids. With 0 bases removed from V and 8 bases from J, the gap between germline ends came to 14 bases. Written as DNA, the CDR3 is TGTGCCAGCAGCTTAGCAAGGAACAGGGCTGATGAGCAGTTCTTC. Its protein product is CASSLARNRADEQFF.

The genes are TRBV2 and TRBJ2-1, with TRBD2 matching over 14 bases. The CDR3 runs 13 residues. Germline CDR1 is SNHLY and CDR2 is FYNNEI. V dropped 6 bases and J dropped 9; count of bases not matched to a gene: 1. The CDR3 spells CASRGLAGVEQFF. In DNA form, the CDR3 reads TGTGCCAGCAGGGGACTAGCGGGAGTTGAGCAGTTCTTC.

This rearrangement joins TRBV6-1 to TRBJ2-1; D is possibly TRBD1 (6 bases). This CDR3 contains 14 residues. Per germline, CDR1 MNHNS and CDR2 SASEGT. Trimming removed 3 bases at V and 6 bases at J, with 12 bases between. CDR3 DNA sequence: TGTGCCAGCAGTGAGCAGGGGCCCCTCAATGAGCAGTTCTTC. Protein: CASSEQGPLNEQFF.

J is TRBJ1-5 and V is TRBV30; 8 bases fit TRBD1. Germline-derived CDR1 and CDR2 are GTSNPN and SVGIG (reference sequence). Trimming took 3 bases from V and 2 from J; bases not matched to a gene: 9. The CDR3 is 16 amino acids. For the CDR3, the DNA is TGTGCCTGGAGGGAGACCGGGACAGGACGCAATCAGCCCCAGCATTTT. Its translation: CAWRETGTGRNQPQHF.

The rearrangement links TRBV2 to TRBJ1-2; D remains unclear. The CDR3 has 10 residues. The germline V gene encodes CDR1 SNHLY and CDR2 FYNNEI. The V gene lost 9 bases and the J gene lost 4 bases, with 6 bases spanning the gap. CDR3 amino acids: CASRTYGYTF. In DNA form, the CDR3 reads TGTGCCAGTCGAACCTATGGCTACACCTTC.

The chain combines TRBV6-1 with TRBJ1-6; D possibly corresponds to TRBD1 (5 bases). The V end was cut by 4 bases, the J end by 2 bases, with 12 bases between. The CDR3 covers 16 residues. Germline V gene data show CDR1 as MNHNS and CDR2 as SASEGT. The CDR3 region is CASSVPVGAYNSPLHF. The DNA of the CDR3 is TGTGCCAGCAGTGTGCCCGTGGGGGCCTATAATTCACCCCTCCACTTT.

V is TRBV11-3 and J is TRBJ2-6; the D is unclear. V gave up 1 base and J gave up 4 bases, with 5 bases separating them. The germline V gene has CDR1 SGHNT and CDR2 YENEEA. CDR3 length: 14 amino acids. CDR3 sequence reads: CASSLGGGANVLTF. The CDR3 DNA reads as TGTGCCAGCAGCTTAGGTGGAGGGGCCAACGTCCTGACTTTC.

The V and J genes are TRBV5-1 and TRBJ2-1; 7 nucleotides align to TRBD2. This CDR3 comprises 13 residues. The germline V gene has CDR1 SGHRS and CDR2 YFSETQ. V lost 1 base, J lost 7 bases, and 2 bases stayed unmatched. DNA of the CDR3: TGCGCCAGCAGCTTGTTGCGGGAGAATGAGCAGTTCTTC. As protein: CASSLLRENEQFF. The full variable domain, in which reference TRBV5-1 and TRBJ2-1 provide the parts outside the CDR3, is KAGVTQTPRYLIKTRGQQVTLSCSPISGHRSVSWYQQTPGQGLQFLFEYFSETQRNKGNFPGRFSGRQFSNSRSEMNVSTLELGDSALYLCASSLLRENEQFFGPGTRLTVL.

The V and J genes are TRBV5-5 and TRBJ1-2; TRBD1 might be the D (5 bases). Trimming shortened V by 0 bases and J by 2 bases, and 11 bases separated the two germline ends. The germline V gene has CDR1 SGHKS and CDR2 YYEKEE (reference sequence). This CDR3 comprises 15 residues. In nucleotides, the CDR3 is TGTGCCAGCAGCTTGGGGGGGGTCCCAAACTATGGCTACACCTTC. Translated, it gives CASSLGGVPNYGYTF.

The V gene is TRBV5-4, the J gene TRBJ2-4, with D uncertain. V was trimmed by 2 bases and J by 5 bases, leaving 11 bases between them. CDR3 length: 14 residues. Looked up from germline, CDR1 is SGHNT and CDR2 is YYREEE (reference sequence). The CDR3 coding sequence is TGTGCCAGCAGCTTTGGGGTTTCCCAAAACATTCAGTACTTC. Translated, it gives CASSFGVSQNIQYF.

The CDR3 DNA sequence: TGTGCCAGCAGCCCGGCCCCAACCCCGGACACTGAAGCTTTCTTT. This gives the protein CASSPAPTPDTEAFF. The V call is TRBV5-4, the J call TRBJ1-1, with D uncertain. The CDR3 totals 15 residues. Germline assignment: CDR1 SGHNT and CDR2 YYREEE (reference sequence). Deletions cut 4 bases from V and 3 bases from J, with 16 bases between.